This is a list of T cell receptor beta chains from one sample in a study of blood T cell repertoires in COVID-19. Using immunoSEQ multiplex PCR, the repertoire was profiled, and TCRdb retains in-frame clones only, with some absent. In the table there are over 250,000 clones, approximately 88% of which are singletons. The sample comprised peripheral blood. The receptors were sampled from a human donor with COVID-19, enrolled during active disease. The donor label of this sample is uncertain. CDR3s include the opening cysteine and the closing phenylalanine or tryptophan. A D gene is named only where the DNA matches it firmly. Some rows have no size entry. The others give once, few or many, or a class for an expanded clone.

size: NA
D: NA
V: TRBV2
J: TRBJ1-1
DNA: TGTGCCAGCAGTGATGGGGGCAGGACTGAAGCTTTCTTT
CDR3: CASSDGGRTEAFF

size: NA
D: TRBD2
V: TRBV7-8
J: TRBJ2-3
DNA: TGTGCCAGCAGCTTAGTGCAAGCATTAGCGGGCGATACGCAGTATTTT
CDR3: CASSLVQALAGDTQYF

size: NA
D: TRBD2
V: TRBV6-2/TRBV6-3
J: TRBJ2-1
DNA: TGTGCCAGCAGTTACAGGCTAGCGGGGGCTAATGAGCAGTTCTTC
CDR3: CASSYRLAGANEQFF

size: NA
D: NA
V: TRBV29-1
J: TRBJ1-1
DNA: TGCAGCGTTAAAACTATGGCTGAAGCTTTCTTT
CDR3: CSVKTMAEAFF

size: NA
D: TRBD2
V: TRBV28
J: TRBJ2-4
DNA: TGTGCCAGCAGCGTTCCAGCGGGAGCGGACATTCAGTACTTC
CDR3: CASSVPAGADIQYF

size: NA
D: TRBD2
V: TRBV7-6
J: TRBJ2-3
DNA: TGTGCCAGCAGTCTCGGGACTAGCCCTGATACGCAGTATTTT
CDR3: CASSLGTSPDTQYF

size: NA
D: TRBD1
V: TRBV28
J: TRBJ2-1
DNA: TGTGCCAGCAGCCTTCCCGGGACAGGGAACAATGAGCAGTTCTTC
CDR3: CASSLPGTGNNEQFF

size: once
D: NA
V: TRBV27
J: TRBJ2-1
DNA: TGTGCCAGCAGTTTCGGTGCTACCTACAATGAGCAGTTCTTC
CDR3: CASSFGATYNEQFF

size: NA
D: TRBD2
V: TRBV28
J: TRBJ2-5
DNA: TGTGCCAGCAGCATTAAGATAGCGGGAGGCCCACAGGGGACCCAGTACTTC
CDR3: CASSIKIAGGPQGTQYF

size: NA
D: NA
V: TRBV6-5
J: TRBJ1-2
DNA: TGTGCCAGCAGCCCAGACCGTCAGGGTTATGGCTACACCTTC
CDR3: CASSPDRQGYGYTF

size: NA
D: NA
V: TRBV28
J: TRBJ1-4
DNA: TGTGCCAGCAGTGTAAAACTTTACGATCAAAAACTGTTTTTT
CDR3: CASSVKLYDQKLFF

size: NA
D: TRBD2
V: TRBV5-4
J: TRBJ2-2
DNA: TGTGCCAGCAGCCCCGGAGTAGCGGGACCCGGGGAGCTGTTTTTT
CDR3: CASSPGVAGPGELFF

size: NA
D: NA
V: TRBV18
J: TRBJ1-2
DNA: TGTGCCAGCTCACCGGACAAGGACTATGGCTACACCTTC
CDR3: CASSPDKDYGYTF

size: NA
D: NA
V: TRBV5-1
J: TRBJ1-1
DNA: TGCGCCAGCAGGTCAGGGGATGAAGCTTTCTTT
CDR3: CASRSGDEAFF

size: NA
D: TRBD2
V: TRBV3-1/TRBV3-2
J: TRBJ2-7
DNA: TGTGCCAGCAGCCCAGGTATAGCGGGGCCCTACGAGCAGTACTTC
CDR3: CASSPGIAGPYEQYF

size: NA
D: TRBD1
V: TRBV7-2
J: TRBJ2-7
DNA: TGTGCCAGCAGTAGGACCGGGACAGCGTTTTACGAGCAGTACTTC
CDR3: CASSRTGTAFYEQYF

size: few
D: NA
V: TRBV28
J: TRBJ2-7
DNA: TGTGCCAGCACCCTTCCCGGCAGGGACTACGAGCAGTACTTC
CDR3: CASTLPGRDYEQYF

size: NA
D: TRBD1
V: TRBV30
J: TRBJ2-5
DNA: TGTGCCTGGCGAAACAGGGGGATCGAGACCCAGTACTTC
CDR3: CAWRNRGIETQYF

size: NA
D: TRBD2
V: TRBV5-1
J: TRBJ2-3
DNA: TGCGCCAGCAGCCTCCTGGGACTAGCGAGCAGCACAGATACGCAGTATTTT
CDR3: CASSLLGLASSTDTQYF

size: NA
D: TRBD1
V: TRBV3-1/TRBV3-2
J: TRBJ2-6
DNA: TGTGCCAGCAGCCAGAATCTCCCCCGGGACAGACGAAGGACCGGGGCCAACGTCCTGACTTTC
CDR3: CASSQNLPRDRRRTGANVLTF

size: NA
D: NA
V: TRBV5-6
J: TRBJ2-7
DNA: TGTGCCAGCAGCTTGGACGGAGGGTTACCCTCCTACGAGCAGTACTTC
CDR3: CASSLDGGLPSYEQYF